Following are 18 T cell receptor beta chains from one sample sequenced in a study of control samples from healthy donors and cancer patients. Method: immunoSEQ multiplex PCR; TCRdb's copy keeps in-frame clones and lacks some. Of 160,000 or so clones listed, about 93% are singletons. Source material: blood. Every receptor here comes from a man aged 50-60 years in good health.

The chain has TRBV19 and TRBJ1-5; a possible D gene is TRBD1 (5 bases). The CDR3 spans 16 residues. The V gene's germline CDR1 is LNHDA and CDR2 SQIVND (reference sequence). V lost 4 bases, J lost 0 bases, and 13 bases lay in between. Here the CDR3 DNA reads TGTGCCAGTAGTAAGAGGGACGGCTATAGCAATCAGCCCCAGCATTTT. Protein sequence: CASSKRDGYSNQPQHF.

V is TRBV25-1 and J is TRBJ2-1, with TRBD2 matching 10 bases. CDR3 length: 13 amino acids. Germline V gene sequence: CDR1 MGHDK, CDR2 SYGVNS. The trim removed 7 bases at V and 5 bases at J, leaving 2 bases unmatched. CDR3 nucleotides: TGTGCCAGCAACAGCGGGAGGGACAATGAGCAGTTCTTC. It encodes CASNSGRDNEQFF. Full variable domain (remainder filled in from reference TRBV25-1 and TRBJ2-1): EADIYQTPRYLVIGTGKKITLECSQTMGHDKMYWYQQDPGMELHLIHYSYGVNSTEKGDLSSESTVSRIRTEHFPLTLESARPSHTSQYLCASNSGRDNEQFFGPGTRLTVL.

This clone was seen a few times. CDR3 amino acids: CSVEDPGNGYTF. The CDR3 DNA is TGCAGCGTTGAAGATCCCGGGAATGGCTACACCTTC. The chain links TRBV29-1 to TRBJ1-2; D gene uncertain. Germline CDR1 and CDR2: SQVTM and ANQGSEA. There are 12 residues in the CDR3. V lost 0 bases to trimming and J lost 6 bases, with 8 bases between them.

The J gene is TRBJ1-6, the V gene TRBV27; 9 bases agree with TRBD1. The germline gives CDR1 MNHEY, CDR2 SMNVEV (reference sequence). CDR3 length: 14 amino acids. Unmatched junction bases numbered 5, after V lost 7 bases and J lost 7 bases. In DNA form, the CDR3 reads TGTGCCAGCAAAACGGGGACAGGGAATTCACCCCTCCACTTT. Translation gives CASKTGTGNSPLHF.

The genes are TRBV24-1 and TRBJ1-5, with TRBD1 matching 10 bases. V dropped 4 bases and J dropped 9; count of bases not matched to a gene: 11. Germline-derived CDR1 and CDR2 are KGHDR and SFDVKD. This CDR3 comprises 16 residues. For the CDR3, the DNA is TGTGCCACCAGTGACCGATCGACAGGGGGCGCCGCGCCCCAGCATTTT. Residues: CATSDRSTGGAAPQHF.

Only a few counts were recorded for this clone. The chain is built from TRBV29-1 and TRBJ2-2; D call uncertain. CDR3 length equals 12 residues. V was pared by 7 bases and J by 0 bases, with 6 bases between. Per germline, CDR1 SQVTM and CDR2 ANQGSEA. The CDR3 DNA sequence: TGCAGCGCGGATCCGAACACCGGGGAGCTGTTTTTT. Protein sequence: CSADPNTGELFF.

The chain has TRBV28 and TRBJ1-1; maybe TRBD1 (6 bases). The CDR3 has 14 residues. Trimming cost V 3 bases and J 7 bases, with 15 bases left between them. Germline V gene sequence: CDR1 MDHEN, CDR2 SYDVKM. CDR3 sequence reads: CASSFSGAVGEAFF. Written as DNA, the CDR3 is TGTGCCAGCAGTTTTTCGGGGGCAGTCGGTGAAGCTTTCTTT.

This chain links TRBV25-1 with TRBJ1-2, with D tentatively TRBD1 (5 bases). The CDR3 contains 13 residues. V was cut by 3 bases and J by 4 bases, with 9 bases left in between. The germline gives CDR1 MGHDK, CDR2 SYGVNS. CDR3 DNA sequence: TGTGCCAGCAGTGAGGTAGGGGCCTATGGCTACACCTTC. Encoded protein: CASSEVGAYGYTF.

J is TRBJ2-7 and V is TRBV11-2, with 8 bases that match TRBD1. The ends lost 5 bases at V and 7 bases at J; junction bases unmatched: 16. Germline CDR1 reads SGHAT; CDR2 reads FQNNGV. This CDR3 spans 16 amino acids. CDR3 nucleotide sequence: TGTGCCAGCAGCCCAGGCAAGGACAGGGTGCCGGGAGAGCAGTACTTC. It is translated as CASSPGKDRVPGEQYF.

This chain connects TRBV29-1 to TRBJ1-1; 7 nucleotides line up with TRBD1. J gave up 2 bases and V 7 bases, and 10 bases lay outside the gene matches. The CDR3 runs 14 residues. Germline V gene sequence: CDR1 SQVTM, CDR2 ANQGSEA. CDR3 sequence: CSAIGQALNTEAFF. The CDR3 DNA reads TGCAGCGCAATTGGACAGGCTCTAAACACTGAAGCTTTCTTT.

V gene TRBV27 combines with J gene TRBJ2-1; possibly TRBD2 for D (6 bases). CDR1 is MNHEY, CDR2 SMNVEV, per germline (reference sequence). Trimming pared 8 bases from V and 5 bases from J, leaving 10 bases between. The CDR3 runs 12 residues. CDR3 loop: CASLAQHNEQFF. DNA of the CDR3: TGTGCCAGCCTAGCGCAGCACAATGAGCAGTTCTTC.

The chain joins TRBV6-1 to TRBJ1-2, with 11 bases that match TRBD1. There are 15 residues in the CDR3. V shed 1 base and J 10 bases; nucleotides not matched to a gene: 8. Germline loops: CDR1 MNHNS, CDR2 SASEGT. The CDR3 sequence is CASSEVGTGGGDYTF. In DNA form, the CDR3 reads TGTGCCAGCAGTGAAGTTGGGACAGGGGGAGGCGACTACACCTTC.

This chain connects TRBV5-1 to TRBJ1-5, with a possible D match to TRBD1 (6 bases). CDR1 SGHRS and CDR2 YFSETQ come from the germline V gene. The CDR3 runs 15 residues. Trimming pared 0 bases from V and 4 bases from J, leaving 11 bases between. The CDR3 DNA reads TGCGCCAGCAGCTTGGAGGGGGTGGGGAATCAGCCCCAGCATTTT. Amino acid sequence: CASSLEGVGNQPQHF.

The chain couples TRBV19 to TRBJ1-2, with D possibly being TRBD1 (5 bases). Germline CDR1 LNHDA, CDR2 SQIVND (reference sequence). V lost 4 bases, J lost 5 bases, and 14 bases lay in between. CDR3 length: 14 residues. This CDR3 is CASSTRQSSYGYTF. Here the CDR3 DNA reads TGTGCCAGTAGTACCCGACAGTCCTCTTATGGCTACACCTTC.

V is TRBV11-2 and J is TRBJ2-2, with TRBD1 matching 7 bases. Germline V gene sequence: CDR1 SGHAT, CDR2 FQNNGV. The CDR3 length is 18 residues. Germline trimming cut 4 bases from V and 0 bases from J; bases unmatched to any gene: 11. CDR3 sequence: CASSSLYTGVSNTGELFF. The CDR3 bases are TGTGCCAGCAGCTCCCTATACACAGGGGTCTCGAACACCGGGGAGCTGTTTTTT.

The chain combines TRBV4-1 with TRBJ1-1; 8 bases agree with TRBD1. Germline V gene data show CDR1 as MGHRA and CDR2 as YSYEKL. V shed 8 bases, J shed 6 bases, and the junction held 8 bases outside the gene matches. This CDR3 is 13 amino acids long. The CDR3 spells CASAQGAGAEAFF. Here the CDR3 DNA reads TGCGCCAGCGCCCAGGGGGCTGGGGCTGAAGCTTTCTTT.

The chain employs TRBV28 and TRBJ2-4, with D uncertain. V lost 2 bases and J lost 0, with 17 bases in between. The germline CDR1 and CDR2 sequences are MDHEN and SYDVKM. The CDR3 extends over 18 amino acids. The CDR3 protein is CASSLGSGTLLAKNIQYF. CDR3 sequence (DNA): TGTGCCAGCAGTTTAGGGTCTGGCACACTACTAGCCAAAAACATTCAGTACTTC. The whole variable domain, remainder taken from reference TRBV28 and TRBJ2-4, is DVKVTQSSRYLVKRTGEKVFLECVQDMDHENMFWYRQDPGLGLRLIYFSYDVKMKEKGDIPEGYSVSREKKERFSLILESASTNQTSMYLCASSLGSGTLLAKNIQYFGAGTRLSVL.

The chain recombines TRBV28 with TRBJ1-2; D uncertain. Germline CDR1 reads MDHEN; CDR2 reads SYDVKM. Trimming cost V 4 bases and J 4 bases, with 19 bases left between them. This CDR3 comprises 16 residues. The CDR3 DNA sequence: TGTGCCAGCAGTTCGTGGACGGGAGGAGGAGGCTATGGCTACACCTTC. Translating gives CASSSWTGGGGYGYTF.